This T cell receptor beta chain was documented in a study of vaccination and CD4 T cells after COVID-19. Across the whole study: Convalescent donors were composed of six males and four females, of whom two were Hispanic. At days 161 to 241 and at day 14 post-vaccination, a few convalescent patients were sampled.

The CDR3 runs 15 residues. The germline CDR1 and CDR2 sequences are SGHTA and FQGNSA. Trimming cost V 5 bases and J 1 base; bases outside gene matches: 6. Each CDR3 protein is one row after TCRdb ran MiXCR on the PCR reads. The sample consists of approximately 30,000 distinct CDR3 sequences, 51% of them appearing once. Comments on this clonotype: Its specificity is not known.

Noted time point: late sampling 161 to 241 days after vaccination in a few convalescent patients. Study findings and constraints: Detection of a median around 85% of reactive clones in convalescent patients was confined to the period after vaccination. Spike mono-reactivity was the property of 304 of 307 vaccine-specific clones in convalescent patients.

This rearrangement joins TRBV7-2 to TRBJ2-7; TRBD1 matches at 9 bases. This sequence originates from a human donor who had recovered from COVID-19. Source: CD4+ T cells from blood, taken about 7 months after SARS-CoV-2 vaccination. In DNA form, the CDR3 reads TGTGCCAGCAGCACTCCCGGGACAGGGTCCTACGAGCAGTACTTC. Protein sequence: CASSTPGTGSYEQYF. The variable domain in full, with the rest retrieved from reference TRBV7-2 and TRBJ2-7, is GAGVSQSPSNKVTEKGKDVELRCDPISGHTALYWYRQSLGQGLEFLIYFQGNSAPDKSGLPSDRFSAERTGGSVSTLTIQRTQQEDSAVYLCASSTPGTGSYEQYFGPGTRLTVT.